The present T cell receptor beta chain was sequenced within a study of blood T cells in healthy people across ages. Findings and caveats of the study: The percentage of naive T cells correlated strongly with TCR beta diversity. The long-lived group displayed more naive CD4+ cells, plus higher diversity, than the aged donors did.

This clonotype was detected many times. What it binds is not known. Then a second PCR, running about 6 to 11 cycles, was carried out with a sample-barcoded 5' primer and a J-beta primer mix. Carrying 12 random nucleotides, a template-switch adaptor labeled each individual cDNA molecule. In TCRdb, the 5' RACE reads were re-called with MiXCR into one record per CDR3 protein. The sample has approximately 810,000 distinct CDR3 sequences; around 28% are singletons. Samples each had at least 5.5 micrograms of total RNA extracted. The source is a woman older than 75 in good health. Sample: blood.

DNA for the CDR3: TGTGCCTCCCTCGGGCACCCTAGCTCCTACAATGAGCAGTTCTTC. Protein sequence: CASLGHPSSYNEQFF. The V call is TRBV12-3 or TRBV12-4, the J call TRBJ2-1, with D uncertain. CDR3 length: 15 amino acids. Trimming removed 11 bases from V and 0 bases from J, with 17 bases in between.